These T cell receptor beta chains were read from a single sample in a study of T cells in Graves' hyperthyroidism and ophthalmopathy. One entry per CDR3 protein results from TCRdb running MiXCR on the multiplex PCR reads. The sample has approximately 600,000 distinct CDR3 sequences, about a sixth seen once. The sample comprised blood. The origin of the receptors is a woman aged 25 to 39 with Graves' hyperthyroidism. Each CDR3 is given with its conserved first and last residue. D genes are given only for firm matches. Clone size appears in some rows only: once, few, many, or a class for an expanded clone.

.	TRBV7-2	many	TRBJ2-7	TGTGCCAGCAGCTTAATCCGCGGGGCCAGGGTAGTCTACGAGCAGTACTTC	CASSLIRGARVVYEQYF
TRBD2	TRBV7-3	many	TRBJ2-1	TGTGCCAGCAGCTTAGGAGCGGGAGAAACCAATGAGCAGTTCTTC	CASSLGAGETNEQFF
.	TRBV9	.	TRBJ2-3	TGTGCCAGCAGCGTAGCTACCTGGAGCACAGATACGCAGTATTTT	CASSVATWSTDTQYF
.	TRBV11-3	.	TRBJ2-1	TGTGCCAGCAGCTCACGCGAATTCCGGGACGGTGGGTATGAGCAGTTCTTC	CASSSREFRDGGYEQFF
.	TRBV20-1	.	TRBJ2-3	TGCAGTGCTAGAGATCCCAGGGTCGACACGCAGTATTTT	CSARDPRVDTQYF
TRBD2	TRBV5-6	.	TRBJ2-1	TGTGCCAGCAGCTATGGACTAGGCAATGAGCAGTTCTTC	CASSYGLGNEQFF
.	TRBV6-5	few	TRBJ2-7	TGTGCCAGCAGTTACTCAGTAACCGACGAGCAGTACTTC	CASSYSVTDEQYF
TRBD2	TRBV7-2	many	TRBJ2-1	TGTGCCAGCAGCCAAAGCGGGAGGGCCAGAAATGAGCAGTTCTTC	CASSQSGRARNEQFF
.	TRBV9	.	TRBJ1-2	TGTGCCAGCAGCGCCAGCTATGGCTACACCTTC	CASSASYGYTF
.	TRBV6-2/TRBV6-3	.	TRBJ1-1	TGTGCCAGCAGTTTACGGACGGCGTTGGGCCTGAACACTGAAGCTTTCTTT	CASSLRTALGLNTEAFF
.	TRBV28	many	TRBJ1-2	TGTGCCAGCAGTTTATTGCGGGGTTACGACTATGGCTACACCTTC	CASSLLRGYDYGYTF
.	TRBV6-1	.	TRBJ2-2	TGTGCCAGCAGCCCGATCAGAGGCGGAGGGGTCGGGGAGCTGTTTTTT	CASSPIRGGGVGELFF
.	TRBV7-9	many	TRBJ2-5	TGTGCCATCTGGTCGGGGGAGCAAGAGACCCAGTACTTC	CAIWSGEQETQYF
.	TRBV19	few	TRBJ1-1	TGTGCCAGTAGTATAGATCCGACAGGCTATATGAACACTGAAGCTTTCTTT	CASSIDPTGYMNTEAFF
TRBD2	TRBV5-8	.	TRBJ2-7	TGTGCCAGCAGCTTGTTGACTAGCGGTTCCTACGAGCAGTACTTC	CASSLLTSGSYEQYF
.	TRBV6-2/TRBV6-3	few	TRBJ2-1	TGTGCCAGCAGCACCGGCCCCGGGACGCCCTACAATGAGCAGTTCTTC	CASSTGPGTPYNEQFF
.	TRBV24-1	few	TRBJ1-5	TGTGCCACCAGTGATTTGGACAACCGGCAGCCCCAGCATTTT	CATSDLDNRQPQHF
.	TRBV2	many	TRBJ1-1	TGTGCCAGCAGTTCGGACGGCCCCTATACTGAAGCTTTCTTT	CASSSDGPYTEAFF
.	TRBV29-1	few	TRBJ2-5	TGCAGCGTTTCCAGCTTTGAGACCCAGTACTTC	CSVSSFETQYF
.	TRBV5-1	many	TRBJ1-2	TGCGCCAGCAGCCCGGACAGAGCTAACTATGGCTACACCTTC	CASSPDRANYGYTF
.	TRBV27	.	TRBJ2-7	TGTGCCACCAGTTTGACCGGGAGCTCCTACGAGCAGTACTTC	CATSLTGSSYEQYF
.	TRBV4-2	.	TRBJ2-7	TGTGCCAGCAGCCAAGATCTCGTCGTTCCCGGCGGCTCCTACGAGCAGTACTTC	CASSQDLVVPGGSYEQYF
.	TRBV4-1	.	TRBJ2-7	TGCGCCAGCAGCCCACAGGTTAGCTCCTACGAGCAGTACTTC	CASSPQVSSYEQYF
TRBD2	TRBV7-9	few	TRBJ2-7	TGTGCCAGCAGCCCTCAGTTAGCGGGAAACGAGCAGTACTTC	CASSPQLAGNEQYF
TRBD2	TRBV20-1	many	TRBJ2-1	TGCGGGGGGACTAGCGATTACAATGAGCAGTTCTTC	CGGTSDYNEQFF
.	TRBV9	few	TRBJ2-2	TGTGCCAGCAGCGTAGATATAGGAGTAGTGTATGCCGGGGAGCTGTTTTTT	CASSVDIGVVYAGELFF
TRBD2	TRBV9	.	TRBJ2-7	TGTGCCAGCAGCGTGGGGGGGGAGAGGTCCTACGAGCAGTACTTC	CASSVGGERSYEQYF
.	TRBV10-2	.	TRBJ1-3	TGCGCCAGCAGTGAGGGGCCGCGCGGGAAGGGAAACACCATATATTTT	CASSEGPRGKGNTIYF
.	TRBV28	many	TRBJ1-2	TGTGCCAGCAGTTTAAGGGAAAACTATGGCTACACCTTC	CASSLRENYGYTF
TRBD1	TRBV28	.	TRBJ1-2	TGTGCCAGCGGGGACAGGCCCAACTATGGCTACACCTTC	CASGDRPNYGYTF
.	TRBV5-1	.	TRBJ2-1	TGCGCCAGCAGCTTGCGGGGGATTAGCTGGACAAGCTCCTACAATGAGCAGTTCTTC	CASSLRGISWTSSYNEQFF
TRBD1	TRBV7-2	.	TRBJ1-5	TGTGCCAGCAGCCTCCAGGGGGGGGGTCAGCCCCAGCATTTT	CASSLQGGGQPQHF
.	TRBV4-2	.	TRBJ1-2	TGTGCCAGCAGCCAAGATAGTAGGAGACATGGCTACACCTTC	CASSQDSRRHGYTF
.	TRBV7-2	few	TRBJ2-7	TGTGCCAGCAGCTTAAGCCGGGACGTGATAGAGCAGTACTTC	CASSLSRDVIEQYF
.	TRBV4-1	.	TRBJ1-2	TGCGCCAGCAGCCAATTCGACCGGGGGGGGGATAATGGCTACACCTTC	CASSQFDRGGDNGYTF
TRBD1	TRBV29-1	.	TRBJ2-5	TGCAGCGTTGAGCGGGACAGGGGACTCCGGGCGACCCAGTACTTC	CSVERDRGLRATQYF
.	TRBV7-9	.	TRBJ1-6	TGTGCCAGCAGCTCCCAAGTCTATAATTCACCCCTCCACTTT	CASSSQVYNSPLHF
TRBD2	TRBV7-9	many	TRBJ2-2	TGTGCCAGCAGCTCCCCGGGACGAGGACTAGCGACTACCGGGGAGCTGTTTTTT	CASSSPGRGLATTGELFF
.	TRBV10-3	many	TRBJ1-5	TGTGCCATCAGTGAGTCGATACAGGGTAATCAGCCCCAGCATTTT	CAISESIQGNQPQHF
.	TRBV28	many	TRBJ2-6	TGTGCCAGCATTCCTAACTTAGGTGGGGCCAACGTCCTGACTTTC	CASIPNLGGANVLTF
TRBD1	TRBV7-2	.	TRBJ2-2	TGTGCCAGCAGCTCGACAGGGTTAATCGGGGAGCTGTTTTTT	CASSSTGLIGELFF
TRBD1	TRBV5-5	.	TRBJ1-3	TGTGCCAGCAGCTTGGGTCACCCAGGGGGACCGTACTCTGGAAACACCATATATTTT	CASSLGHPGGPYSGNTIYF
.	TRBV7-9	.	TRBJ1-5	TGTGCCAGCAGCTTAGGTGGGGGGAGCTATCAGCCCCAGCATTTT	CASSLGGGSYQPQHF
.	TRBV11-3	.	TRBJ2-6	TGTGCCAGCAGCTTAGGTCTCAGGGAGCACTCTGGGGCCAACGTCCTGACTTTC	CASSLGLREHSGANVLTF
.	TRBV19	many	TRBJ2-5	TGTGCCAGTAGGGACTTAGATCAAGAGACCCAGTACTTC	CASRDLDQETQYF
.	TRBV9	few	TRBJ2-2	TGTGCCAGCAGCGCTAGGGTCCCCGGGGAGCTGTTTTTT	CASSARVPGELFF
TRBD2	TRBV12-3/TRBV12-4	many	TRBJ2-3	TGTGCCAGCAGTCTCTGGGGGGGTGAGGCAGATACGCAGTATTTT	CASSLWGGEADTQYF
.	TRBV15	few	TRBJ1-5	TGTGCCACCAGCAGTAGGGGGGCTCAGCCCCAGCATTTT	CATSSRGAQPQHF